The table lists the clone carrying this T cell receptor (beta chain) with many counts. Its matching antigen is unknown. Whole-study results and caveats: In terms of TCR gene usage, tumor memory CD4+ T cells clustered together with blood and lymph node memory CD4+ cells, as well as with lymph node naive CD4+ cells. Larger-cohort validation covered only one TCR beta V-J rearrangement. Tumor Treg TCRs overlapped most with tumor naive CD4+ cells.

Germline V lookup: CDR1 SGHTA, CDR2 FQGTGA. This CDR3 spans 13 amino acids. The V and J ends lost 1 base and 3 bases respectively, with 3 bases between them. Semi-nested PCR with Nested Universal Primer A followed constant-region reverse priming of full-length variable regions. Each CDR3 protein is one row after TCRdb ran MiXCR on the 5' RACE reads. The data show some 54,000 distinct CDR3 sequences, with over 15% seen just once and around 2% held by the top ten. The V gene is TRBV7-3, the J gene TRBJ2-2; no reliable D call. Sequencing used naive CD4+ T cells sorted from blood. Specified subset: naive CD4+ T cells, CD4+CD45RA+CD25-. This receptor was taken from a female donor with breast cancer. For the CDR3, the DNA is TGTGCCAGCAGCTTAATGCACACCGGGGAGCTGTTTTTT. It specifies CASSLMHTGELFF.